A selection of T cell receptor beta chains follows, all from one sample in a study of blood T cell repertoires in COVID-19. Clones were sequenced by immunoSEQ multiplex PCR, and TCRdb holds only the in-frame ones, with some missing. The repertoire has about 240,000 clones, roughly 80% of them found once; the top ten carry less than 3.5%. The material sequenced was peripheral blood. These receptors were collected from a woman younger than 35 with acute or convalescent COVID-19. CDR3s include the opening cysteine and the closing phenylalanine or tryptophan. D genes are given only for firm matches. The size field is filled for only some rows; it gives once, few, many or a size class.

CDR3nt: TGCGCCAGCGGGGCTAGCGGTAAAGAGACCCAGTACTTC
CDR3aa: CASGASGKETQYF
abundance: .
d_gene: TRBD2
v_gene: TRBV10-2
j_gene: TRBJ2-5

CDR3nt: TGTGCCAGCAGTGAAGCGCTATCCCGTACTAGCGGAAACAATGAGCAGTTCTTC
CDR3aa: CASSEALSRTSGNNEQFF
abundance: .
d_gene: TRBD2
v_gene: TRBV2
j_gene: TRBJ2-1

CDR3nt: TGTGCCAGTAGTTACCTAGCGCACTCCTACAATGAGCAGTTCTTC
CDR3aa: CASSYLAHSYNEQFF
abundance: .
d_gene: .
v_gene: TRBV19
j_gene: TRBJ2-1

CDR3nt: TGTGCCACCAGTGACCCGAGGGACAGACGAAATCAGCCCCAGCATTTT
CDR3aa: CATSDPRDRRNQPQHF
abundance: once
d_gene: TRBD1
v_gene: TRBV24-1
j_gene: TRBJ1-5

CDR3nt: TGTGCCAGCAGCTTTCTCGCTAGCGGGGTCTCCTACGAGCAGTACTTC
CDR3aa: CASSFLASGVSYEQYF
abundance: .
d_gene: TRBD2
v_gene: TRBV7-8
j_gene: TRBJ2-7

CDR3nt: TGTGCCAGCAGCTTAAGACTAGCGGCTGAGCAGTTCTTC
CDR3aa: CASSLRLAAEQFF
abundance: few
d_gene: TRBD2
v_gene: TRBV7-6
j_gene: TRBJ2-1

CDR3nt: TGTGCCAGCAGCTTAAGGCAGGGGAGCACAGATACGCAGTATTTT
CDR3aa: CASSLRQGSTDTQYF
abundance: many
d_gene: .
v_gene: TRBV7-6
j_gene: TRBJ2-3

CDR3nt: TGTGCCAGCAGTCTGACTCAGGGGGAGACCCAGTACTTC
CDR3aa: CASSLTQGETQYF
abundance: few
d_gene: .
v_gene: TRBV12-3/TRBV12-4
j_gene: TRBJ2-5

CDR3nt: TGTGCCAGCAGCCAAAGGCGAACCGGAGGTGAAGCTTTCTTT
CDR3aa: CASSQRRTGGEAFF
abundance: .
d_gene: .
v_gene: TRBV3-1/TRBV3-2
j_gene: TRBJ1-1

CDR3nt: TGTGCCAGCAGGGGGACAGGGCGGTCTCAGCCCCAGCATTTT
CDR3aa: CASRGTGRSQPQHF
abundance: .
d_gene: TRBD1
v_gene: TRBV6-5
j_gene: TRBJ1-5

CDR3nt: TGTGCCAGCAGCTTAAACGGGATCTACGAGCAGTACTTC
CDR3aa: CASSLNGIYEQYF
abundance: .
d_gene: .
v_gene: TRBV7-2
j_gene: TRBJ2-7

CDR3nt: TGTGCCAGCAGCCCAGTGCGGGGTGAGCAGTTCTTC
CDR3aa: CASSPVRGEQFF
abundance: .
d_gene: .
v_gene: TRBV6-2/TRBV6-3
j_gene: TRBJ2-1

CDR3nt: TGCGCCAGCAGTATCACGGGAGAGGCCTACGAGCAGTACTTC
CDR3aa: CASSITGEAYEQYF
abundance: .
d_gene: .
v_gene: TRBV5-1
j_gene: TRBJ2-7

CDR3nt: TGTGCCAGCAGTACCCAGACAGGGGAGGCCTACGAGCAGTACTTC
CDR3aa: CASSTQTGEAYEQYF
abundance: .
d_gene: TRBD1
v_gene: TRBV6-5
j_gene: TRBJ2-7

CDR3nt: TGTGCCAGTAGTAAGGGACAGAAAATGAACACTGAAGCTTTCTTT
CDR3aa: CASSKGQKMNTEAFF
abundance: .
d_gene: TRBD1
v_gene: TRBV19
j_gene: TRBJ1-1

CDR3nt: TGTGCCAGTAGTATAGTAAAACTTGCTAGCGGCCAAGAGACCCAGTACTTC
CDR3aa: CASSIVKLASGQETQYF
abundance: once
d_gene: TRBD2
v_gene: TRBV19
j_gene: TRBJ2-5

CDR3nt: TGTGCCAGCAGCCGGGACAATAATGAAAAACTGTTTTTT
CDR3aa: CASSRDNNEKLFF
abundance: .
d_gene: .
v_gene: TRBV27
j_gene: TRBJ1-4

CDR3nt: TGCGCCAGCAGCTTGTCTCATTCCGGAGACATTCAGTACTTC
CDR3aa: CASSLSHSGDIQYF
abundance: .
d_gene: .
v_gene: TRBV5-1
j_gene: TRBJ2-4

CDR3nt: TGTGCCAGCAGTTGGGGACAGGGCTACGAGCAGTACTTC
CDR3aa: CASSWGQGYEQYF
abundance: .
d_gene: TRBD1
v_gene: TRBV28
j_gene: TRBJ2-7

CDR3nt: TGTGCCAGCAGCGTTGGGACTAGCGGGAGGGGACCCTACAATGAGCAGTTCTTC
CDR3aa: CASSVGTSGRGPYNEQFF
abundance: .
d_gene: TRBD2
v_gene: TRBV9
j_gene: TRBJ2-1

CDR3nt: TGCAGCGTTGAAGATCTGGGGGCAGACAACTCTGGAAACACCATATATTTT
CDR3aa: CSVEDLGADNSGNTIYF
abundance: .
d_gene: .
v_gene: TRBV29-1
j_gene: TRBJ1-3

CDR3nt: TGTGCCAGCAGCTCTGACAGGGGCAACACTGAAGCTTTCTTT
CDR3aa: CASSSDRGNTEAFF
abundance: .
d_gene: TRBD1
v_gene: TRBV5-4
j_gene: TRBJ1-1

CDR3nt: TGTGCCAGCAGTTACAATAAGCGGGGGTACGAGCAGTACTTC
CDR3aa: CASSYNKRGYEQYF
abundance: .
d_gene: TRBD2
v_gene: TRBV6-5
j_gene: TRBJ2-7

CDR3nt: TGTGCCAGCAGTTTTTCAACCGGGACTAACTCCTACGAGCAGTACTTC
CDR3aa: CASSFSTGTNSYEQYF
abundance: .
d_gene: TRBD2
v_gene: TRBV6-6
j_gene: TRBJ2-7

CDR3nt: TGTGCCAGCAGACCTGGACAGGCCTCTAGGGAAAAACTGTTTTTT
CDR3aa: CASRPGQASREKLFF
abundance: many
d_gene: TRBD1
v_gene: TRBV5-8
j_gene: TRBJ1-4

CDR3nt: TGTGCCAGCAGTAAGGACACAAACACCGGGGAGCTGTTTTTT
CDR3aa: CASSKDTNTGELFF
abundance: .
d_gene: .
v_gene: TRBV2
j_gene: TRBJ2-2

CDR3nt: TGTGCCAGCAGTCGCGGTAATGAAAAACTGTTTTTT
CDR3aa: CASSRGNEKLFF
abundance: .
d_gene: .
v_gene: TRBV7-9
j_gene: TRBJ1-4

CDR3nt: TGTGCCAGCAGCGGACAGACAGCAATGAACACTGAAGCTTTCTTT
CDR3aa: CASSGQTAMNTEAFF
abundance: .
d_gene: .
v_gene: TRBV5-4
j_gene: TRBJ1-1

CDR3nt: TGCGCCAGCAGCTTTCTCGCCCGTGGTGGAGGAAGCTCCTACGAGCAGTACTTC
CDR3aa: CASSFLARGGGSSYEQYF
abundance: .
d_gene: .
v_gene: TRBV5-1
j_gene: TRBJ2-7

CDR3nt: TGCGCCAGCAGCTTGTTTGGCCAGGACAATGAGCAGTTCTTC
CDR3aa: CASSLFGQDNEQFF
abundance: .
d_gene: .
v_gene: TRBV5-1
j_gene: TRBJ2-1

CDR3nt: TGTGCCAGCAGCCATCGGCTAGCGGGAGTAAGGAATGAGCAGTTCTTC
CDR3aa: CASSHRLAGVRNEQFF
abundance: .
d_gene: TRBD2
v_gene: TRBV3-1/TRBV3-2
j_gene: TRBJ2-1

CDR3nt: TGTGCCAGCAGTGAACTGATGGGACAGGGCCATCAGCCCCAGCATTTT
CDR3aa: CASSELMGQGHQPQHF
abundance: .
d_gene: TRBD1
v_gene: TRBV2
j_gene: TRBJ1-5

CDR3nt: TGCGCCAGCAGCTTCAGGGGGCGACTATTGGAGAACACTGAAGCTTTCTTT
CDR3aa: CASSFRGRLLENTEAFF
abundance: .
d_gene: TRBD1
v_gene: TRBV5-1
j_gene: TRBJ1-1

CDR3nt: TGTGCCAGCAGTTGGACAGTATCTAATGAAAAACTGTTTTTT
CDR3aa: CASSWTVSNEKLFF
abundance: .
d_gene: .
v_gene: TRBV28
j_gene: TRBJ1-4

CDR3nt: TGTGCCAGCAGCCCCCGACAGGGCCCTTTGCATGAGCAGTTCTTC
CDR3aa: CASSPRQGPLHEQFF
abundance: once
d_gene: TRBD1
v_gene: TRBV9
j_gene: TRBJ2-1

CDR3nt: TGTGCCAGCAGTTACTCGCCTAGGTCTCAGCCCCAGCATTTT
CDR3aa: CASSYSPRSQPQHF
abundance: .
d_gene: .
v_gene: TRBV6-2/TRBV6-3
j_gene: TRBJ1-5

CDR3nt: TGTGCCAGCAGATTCGGGACAGGGGGCTTCGATGAGCAGTTCTTC
CDR3aa: CASRFGTGGFDEQFF
abundance: .
d_gene: TRBD1
v_gene: TRBV28
j_gene: TRBJ2-1

CDR3nt: TGTGCCAGCAGCCCACAGCGGGTAAGCTCCTACGAGCAGTACTTC
CDR3aa: CASSPQRVSSYEQYF
abundance: .
d_gene: .
v_gene: TRBV4-2
j_gene: TRBJ2-7

CDR3nt: TGTGCCAGCAGCCCGCCCAGCGGGAGTTGGAGCGGGGAGCTGTTTTTT
CDR3aa: CASSPPSGSWSGELFF
abundance: .
d_gene: TRBD2
v_gene: TRBV13
j_gene: TRBJ2-2

CDR3nt: TGTGCCAGCAGTCGTTGGGGGACTAGCGGGATGGGTGAGCAGTTCTTC
CDR3aa: CASSRWGTSGMGEQFF
abundance: .
d_gene: TRBD2
v_gene: TRBV6-2/TRBV6-3
j_gene: TRBJ2-1

CDR3nt: TGTGCCAGCGGCGAGGTGGCCAGATTATATGCCGGGGAGCTGTTTTTT
CDR3aa: CASGEVARLYAGELFF
abundance: once
d_gene: .
v_gene: TRBV6-9
j_gene: TRBJ2-2

CDR3nt: TGTGCCAGCAAAAAAATGACAGGGGGGCCCCTTCGGGCTTTCTTT
CDR3aa: CASKKMTGGPLRAFF
abundance: .
d_gene: TRBD1
v_gene: TRBV2
j_gene: TRBJ1-1

CDR3nt: TGCAGTGCTGGTGACCCGGGACAGGGGAGCGAGCAGTACTTC
CDR3aa: CSAGDPGQGSEQYF
abundance: .
d_gene: TRBD1
v_gene: TRBV20-1
j_gene: TRBJ2-7

CDR3nt: TGTGCCAGCAGTAAGGGACAGGGGGCCTTGAATGAGCAGTTCTTC
CDR3aa: CASSKGQGALNEQFF
abundance: .
d_gene: TRBD1
v_gene: TRBV6-5
j_gene: TRBJ2-1

CDR3nt: TGTGCCAGCAGCTTAACATACACAGATACGCAGTATTTT
CDR3aa: CASSLTYTDTQYF
abundance: .
d_gene: .
v_gene: TRBV11-3
j_gene: TRBJ2-3

CDR3nt: TGTGCCAGCAGCTTCGCCGGGACAGGGGATGAAAAACTGTTTTTT
CDR3aa: CASSFAGTGDEKLFF
abundance: .
d_gene: TRBD1
v_gene: TRBV11-2
j_gene: TRBJ1-4

CDR3nt: TGTGCCAGCAGCCAATGGGCACAGGGGGGAAGGAATGGCTACACCTTC
CDR3aa: CASSQWAQGGRNGYTF
abundance: .
d_gene: TRBD1
v_gene: TRBV14
j_gene: TRBJ1-2

CDR3nt: TGTGCCAGCAGCTTAGTCGGGTCCGGCGACTATGGCTACACCTTC
CDR3aa: CASSLVGSGDYGYTF
abundance: once
d_gene: .
v_gene: TRBV7-8
j_gene: TRBJ1-2